Listed below are T cell receptor beta chains from one sample, sequenced in a study of T cells in Graves' hyperthyroidism and ophthalmopathy. Via MiXCR, TCRdb re-called the multiplex PCR reads, giving one row per CDR3 protein. The sample gives 300,000 to 400,000 distinct CDR3 sequences, approximately 14% of which show up once; less than 20% is in the top ten. Sequencing input: blood. The receptors stem from a woman in her twenties or thirties with Graves' ophthalmopathy. The CDR3 runs from the conserved cysteine through the conserved F or W.

v_gene	j_gene	CDR3aa
TRBV20-1	TRBJ1-5	CSAPGRSNQPQHF
TRBV6-1	TRBJ2-7	CASKGTGISYEQYF
TRBV28	TRBJ2-5	CASSLAGASGETQYF
TRBV7-9	TRBJ2-6	CASSLRNEAGTGPSGANVLTF
TRBV11-3	TRBJ2-2	CASSSDSSAGELFF
TRBV19	TRBJ2-5	CASRLAETQYF
TRBV4-1	TRBJ1-2	CASSQLRDRHFYGYTF
TRBV7-9	TRBJ2-7	CASSPARQQKNAGAPYEQYF
TRBV7-8	TRBJ2-7	CASSSRTRQQHSYEQYF
TRBV11-2	TRBJ2-5	CASSLGEETQYF
TRBV7-3	TRBJ1-5	CASSSLGQTDQPQHF
TRBV24-1	TRBJ1-2	CATSDSRQGIDYGYTF
TRBV7-2	TRBJ2-5	CASSRSLETQYF
TRBV28	TRBJ1-4	CASRTSGPNEKLFF
TRBV5-1	TRBJ2-2	CASRRETGANTGELFF
TRBV24-1	TRBJ2-5	CATSVPPLGETQYF
TRBV2	TRBJ1-4	CASSPGGVNEKLFF
TRBV18	TRBJ2-1	CASSPRTSGASYNEQFF
TRBV28	TRBJ2-5	CASSLAWGAQETQYF
TRBV28	TRBJ1-3	CVSRPDRVDTIYF
TRBV4-1	TRBJ2-7	CASSQETAYEQYF
TRBV5-6	TRBJ2-3	CASSPYRADTQYF
TRBV5-6	TRBJ1-5	CASSAEKQGDQPQHF
TRBV29-1	TRBJ1-1	CSVGGLNTEAFF
TRBV19	TRBJ1-2	CAVGEPNYGYTF
TRBV20-1	TRBJ1-1	CSANWGGDAFF
TRBV24-1	TRBJ1-1	CATSGGSPRGMNTEAFF
TRBV18	TRBJ1-5	CASSYPSGRREPQHF
TRBV5-6	TRBJ1-6	CASSLVPTRSYNSPLHF
TRBV5-1	TRBJ2-5	CASSSPRGGFQETQYF
TRBV9	TRBJ1-6	CASSEHGDSSSPLHF
TRBV30	TRBJ1-3	CAWSFTSSGNTIYF
TRBV19	TRBJ2-3	CASSILAASTDTQYF
TRBV11-3	TRBJ2-1	CASSLSSGGAGEQFF
TRBV19	TRBJ1-5	CASSIDLDPNQPQHF
TRBV3-1	TRBJ2-5	CASSQGRSETQYF
TRBV20-1	TRBJ2-1	CSAKVGGYNEQFF
TRBV20-1	TRBJ1-6	CSANTGGNSPLHF
TRBV29-1	TRBJ1-5	CSAVRDGGQPQHF
TRBV7-2	TRBJ2-1	CASSLWSSGGADSYNEQFF
TRBV11-2	TRBJ1-6	CTSSLSGTVNSPLHF
TRBV7-9	TRBJ1-1	CASSLAAAYTEAFF
TRBV29-1	TRBJ2-5	CSVEETGQETQYF
TRBV2	TRBJ2-3	CATSGRSLILTDTQYF
TRBV6-1	TRBJ2-1	CASSVEGDEQFF
TRBV7-9	TRBJ1-1	CASSLSERGDTEAFF
TRBV12-3/TRBV12-4	TRBJ1-2	CASSLDRGLRGYTF
TRBV2	TRBJ2-1	CASRDYRSSYNEQFF
TRBV28	TRBJ2-7	CASRLGGTQKYEQYF
TRBV20-1	TRBJ2-2	CSARDVRTANTGELFF
TRBV12-3/TRBV12-4	TRBJ2-3	CASSRAGEGTDTQYF